The 20 T cell receptor beta chains reported below all come from one sample, sequenced in a study of T cell responses to AZD1222 COVID-19 vaccine (dated by TCRdb to 2020 to 2023). Libraries were built with the immunoSEQ multiplex PCR assay. This is the immuneACCESS table as TCRdb keeps it, with only in-frame sequences that have V and J called. A part of the clones is gone; compared with another copy, unresolved V genes explain less than half, and the rest is unexplained. The sample has around 110,000 clones on record, 85% to 90% of them singletons. The ten largest clones add up to around 5.1% of the sample. Sample time point, as interpreted from the label and publication: baseline before first vaccination. Sequenced here: peripheral blood, sampled on day 0 of AZD1222 vaccination. These receptors originate from an adult in good health.

This chain joins TRBV10-2 and TRBJ2-2; the match to TRBD1 covers 8 bases. This CDR3 region has 15 residues. Losses at the gene ends were 7 bases for V and 4 bases for J; bases not matched to a gene: 8. From germline, CDR1 is WSHSY and CDR2 SAAADI. The CDR3 loop is CASTGRQGLTGELFF. CDR3 nucleotide sequence: TGCGCCAGCACCGGGAGACAGGGGCTCACCGGGGAGCTGTTTTTT.

This clone was found a few times. The chain uses TRBV12-3 or TRBV12-4 and TRBJ2-5; D ambiguous. The V gene lost 3 bases and the J gene lost 2 bases, with 7 bases spanning the gap. CDR3 size: 13 residues. CDR3 sequence: CASSFRIQETQYF. The CDR3 DNA follows: TGTGCCAGCAGTTTCAGGATTCAAGAGACCCAGTACTTC.

The chain joins TRBV7-3 to TRBJ2-2, with D uncertain. The germline V gene has CDR1 SGHTA and CDR2 FQGTGA. Trimming removed 2 bases at V and 8 bases at J, with 6 bases between. The CDR3 loop spans 12 amino acids. The CDR3 DNA is TGTGCCAGCAGCTTACTGGCGGGGGAGCTGTTTTTT. This sequence encodes CASSLLAGELFF.

This clone has just a few counts. The V call is TRBV19, the J call TRBJ1-2; 8 bases fit TRBD1. The ends lost 5 bases at V and 8 bases at J; junction bases unmatched: 10. CDR3 length equals 14 residues. Germline assignment: CDR1 LNHDA and CDR2 SQIVND (reference sequence). CDR3 sequence: CASSVGQGSLGYTF. In DNA form, the CDR3 reads TGTGCCAGTAGTGTCGGACAGGGATCGTTAGGCTACACCTTC.

The CDR3 protein is CAWGRDSYEQYF. The CDR3, as DNA: TGTGCCTGGGGGCGGGACTCCTACGAGCAGTACTTC. The rearrangement uses TRBV30 and TRBJ2-7; possibly TRBD2 for D (6 bases). Germline CDR1 GTSNPN, CDR2 SVGIG (reference sequence). The length of the CDR3 is 12 residues. Between the trimmed V and J ends, which lost 5 bases and 0 bases, there was a span of 8 bases.

J is TRBJ1-4 and V is TRBV27; TRBD1 is a possible D gene (6 bases). V was pared by 0 bases and J by 12 bases, with 17 bases between. CDR1 and CDR2 from the germline V gene are MNHEY and SMNVEV (reference sequence). There are 15 residues in the CDR3. The chain's CDR3 is CASSLSPEGVRELFF. The DNA of the CDR3 is TGTGCCAGCAGTTTATCCCCAGAGGGGGTTCGGGAACTGTTTTTT.

This chain joins TRBV7-3 and TRBJ1-1; TRBD1 matches at 9 bases. V was clipped by 4 bases and J by 5 bases; unmatched bases: 8. Germline CDR1 and CDR2: SGHTA and FQGTGA. This CDR3 is 15 amino acids long. CDR3 sequence reads: CASSSPGQGRTEAFF. Here the CDR3 DNA reads TGTGCCAGCAGCTCGCCGGGACAGGGACGGACTGAAGCTTTCTTT.

CDR3 sequence reads: CASSFAVGRRNTIYF. The CDR3 DNA is TGTGCCAGCAGCTTCGCCGTTGGACGAAGAAACACCATATATTTT. The rearrangement links TRBV7-2 to TRBJ1-3; D not certain. Deletions cut 3 bases from V and 5 bases from J, with 14 bases between. The CDR3 contains 15 residues. CDR1 is SGHTA and CDR2 is FQGNSA in the germline V gene.

This rearrangement joins TRBV7-3 to TRBJ2-1; tentative D call: TRBD1 (6 bases). The length of the CDR3 is 16 residues. The V gene's germline CDR1 is SGHTA and CDR2 FQGTGA. V gave up 2 bases and J gave up 4 bases, with 15 bases separating them. The CDR3 coding sequence is TGTGCCAGCAGCTTACTTACAGGGAAAGGATACAATGAGCAGTTCTTC. As protein: CASSLLTGKGYNEQFF.

The chain couples TRBV28 to TRBJ2-2; D may correspond to TRBD1 or TRBD2 (6 bases each). Germline V lookup: CDR1 MDHEN, CDR2 SYDVKM. The CDR3 consists of 15 residues. The V end was cut by 7 bases, the J end by 6 bases, with 18 bases between. Here the CDR3 reads CASTGLQGPPGELFF. The CDR3 bases are TGTGCCAGCACGGGACTTCAGGGGCCCCCCGGGGAGCTGTTTTTT.

The chain carries TRBV7-3 and TRBJ2-1; D unclear. The CDR3 runs to 15 residues. Trimming took off 5 bases at V and 5 bases at J, with 16 bases between the two ends. Germline CDR1 SGHTA, CDR2 FQGTGA. The CDR3 DNA reads TGTGCCAGCAGCCCGCAAAGAACTACCAACAATGAGCAGTTCTTC. Translation gives CASSPQRTTNNEQFF.

This clone appeared a single time. The V and J genes are TRBV5-1 and TRBJ2-5, with 7 bases fitting TRBD1. V lost 2 bases and J lost 5; bases outside the gene matches: 12. This CDR3 has 16 residues. Germline V gives CDR1 SGHRS, CDR2 YFSETQ. CDR3 sequence: CASSFYRGIEFETQYF. CDR3 nucleotide sequence: TGCGCCAGCAGCTTTTACAGGGGAATAGAGTTCGAGACCCAGTACTTC.

Only one count was recorded for this clone. Other nucleotide sequences from this sample produce the same CDR3. V usage is TRBV20-1 and J usage is TRBJ1-1; no firm D call. Looked up from germline, CDR1 is DFQATT and CDR2 is SNEGSKA (reference sequence). V was cut by 0 bases and J by 2 bases, with 1 base left in between. The CDR3 consists of 11 residues. The CDR3 region is CSARDNTEAFF. The CDR3 region has the DNA TGCAGTGCTAGAGACAACACTGAAGCTTTCTTT.

This clone appeared a single time. The chain is built from TRBV5-8 and TRBJ1-5; possible D gene TRBD1, 5 bases. In germline, CDR1 is SGHTS, CDR2 YDEGEE. V shed 3 bases and J shed 5 bases, with 18 bases lying between them. This CDR3 has 16 residues. For the CDR3, the DNA is TGTGCCAGCAGCTCTCTTCGCAGGGCGGGGGATCAGCCCCAGCATTTT. The encoded protein is CASSSLRRAGDQPQHF.

The chain has TRBV5-1 and TRBJ2-3; 12 bases map to TRBD2. J gave up 6 bases and V 4 bases, and 15 bases lay outside the gene matches. Germline V CDR1 and CDR2: SGHRS, YFSETQ. The CDR3 totals 18 residues. The CDR3 protein is CASSLPSGLAGRSDTQYF. The CDR3 bases are TGCGCCAGCAGCCTCCCCTCCGGACTAGCGGGAAGGTCTGATACGCAGTATTTT.

The DNA for the CDR3 is TGTGCCAGCAGCTTAGGTTGGACAACTGAAGCTTTCTTT. Protein product: CASSLGWTTEAFF. The V gene is TRBV7-2, the J gene TRBJ1-1, with D tentatively TRBD1 (5 bases). V was shortened by 1 base and J by 5 bases, with 8 bases between the two germline ends. This CDR3 contains 13 residues. CDR1 SGHTA and CDR2 FQGNSA come from the germline V gene.

The chain has TRBV19 and TRBJ2-7, with a weak D call TRBD1 (6 bases). The CDR3 extends over 13 amino acids. V shed 3 bases and J shed 5 bases, with 11 bases lying between them. Per germline, CDR1 LNHDA and CDR2 SQIVND (reference sequence). The CDR3 DNA sequence: TGTGCCAGTAGTATCCCTACAGGGAACGAGCAGTACTTC. Translating it yields CASSIPTGNEQYF.

This chain joins TRBV2 and TRBJ2-7; D gene uncertain. Germline CDR1 and CDR2: SNHLY and FYNNEI. Trimming stripped 7 bases from V and 0 bases from J, with 7 bases between. The CDR3 consists of 12 residues. CDR3 region: CASTSSSYEQYF. The CDR3 DNA reads as TGTGCCAGCACTTCCAGCTCCTACGAGCAGTACTTC.

The chain employs TRBV5-1 and TRBJ2-7; D not certain. V dropped 0 bases and J dropped 7 bases, with 11 bases sitting between them. Germline-derived CDR1 and CDR2 are SGHRS and YFSETQ. This CDR3 has 13 residues. The chain's CDR3 is CASSLALGWEQYF. CDR3 coding DNA: TGCGCCAGCAGCTTGGCCCTAGGGTGGGAGCAGTACTTC.

The chain links TRBV15 to TRBJ1-1, with a possible D match to TRBD1 (5 bases). The CDR3 runs to 15 residues. From germline, CDR1 is LNHNV and CDR2 YYDKDF (reference sequence). Trimming pared 6 bases from V and 0 bases from J, leaving 14 bases between. The CDR3 reads CATRAGGGLNTEAFF. The CDR3 DNA reads TGTGCCACCAGAGCCGGGGGGGGTCTGAACACTGAAGCTTTCTTT.